This T cell receptor beta chain was sequenced in a study of cytomegalovirus exposure and HLA in healthy donors. Study as a whole: An earlier analysis found some 100 million unique TCR beta sequences from approximately 200 million T cells. Of the donors genotyped, several hundred in all, about 80% fell in the Caucasian-associated ancestry cluster.

CDR1 is MNHNY and CDR2 is SVGAGI in the germline V gene (reference sequence). The CDR3 extends over 15 amino acids. Trimming took off 5 bases at V and 2 bases at J, with 14 bases between the two ends. Study outcomes and limitations: The likely origin of a cluster of highly shared sequence variants was a sequencing artifact.

A note on this clone: Its antigen remains unidentified.

The PCR used 60 Vbeta and 13 Jbeta primers. Original analysis: Some 80 million unique TCR beta chains, about 12 million shared, were counted in a later analysis. Assay: immunoSEQ multiplex PCR; the TCRdb copy retains only in-frame clones and omits some. From that table come the V and J calls and clone size; the DNA was used to work out D and trimming. This table has 120,000 or so clones, 60% to 85% appearing once. V and J are TRBV6-6 and TRBJ2-3, with D possibly TRBD2 on 5 matching bases. Sequencing was performed on PBMCs. The clonotype was recovered from a man younger than 45 in good health and CMV-seronegative. In nucleotides, the CDR3 is TGTGCCAGCAGTGCCACCTCGCGGGCCACAGATACGCAGTATTTT. It translates to CASSATSRATDTQYF.